Given below is one T cell receptor (beta chain) in context. Its antigen is not yet known. No per-base quality is available; no much larger clone lies one base away. This sample's time point label indicates: week 11, during vaccination. A 20-mer mutant IDH1 peptide at 300 micrograms in Montanide made up each vaccine dose, which was injected subcutaneously together with topical imiquimod. All donors had newly diagnosed IDH1-mutant astrocytomas of WHO grade 3 or 4 that showed loss of nuclear ATRX. The samples were drawn from NOA16, a multicentre, single-arm, open-label phase I trial in Germany that tested a mutant IDH1 peptide vaccine in humans for the first time. Genomic DNA for TCRB sequencing was extracted from EDTA blood using the DNeasy Blood and Tissue Kit. This sample was taken from a study of a mutant IDH1 vaccine in newly diagnosed glioma (dated by TCRdb to the early 2020s). About the investigation overall: Patients were given eight vaccinations, in weeks 1, 3, 5, 7, 11, 15, 19 and 23, which matched visits V03 through V10. Vaccination was initiated 4-6 weeks after radiotherapy alone, or concurrently with temozolomide cycles in the chemotherapy-containing groups. The 32 treated patients were about 60% male and roughly 38% female, with a mean age of roughly 40 years. Prior to enrollment, standard therapy consisting of radiotherapy alone, temozolomide alone, or radiochemotherapy with temozolomide had been administered to patients, with the combination being received by most patients. Peripheral blood samples were drawn at six visits, namely V03 (baseline), V05, V07, V10, V12 and V13. Longitudinal TCRB deep sequencing was performed for about two dozen treated patients wherever samples were available for exploratory analyses. On the study overall, not on this receptor specifically: Pseudoprogression seemed to be unrelated to changes in the top peripheral T cell clonotypes found by TCRB sequencing. Selection of PBMC samples for TCRB deep sequencing was based on availability. It was noted by the authors that analyses of patient blood samples could not be reproduced owing to sample limitations. Vaccine-induced immune responses across multiple MHC alleles were detected in 90% to 95% of patients.

Inclusive of the bounding cysteine and phenylalanine, the CDR3 is 14 residues long. Kept here is only the CDR3 DNA, which spans 42 bases and is read in frame from base 1. V loses 4 bases, J loses 2 bases, and the germline ends lie 12 bases apart. Per the germline V gene (reference sequence), PRHDT is the CDR1 and FYEKMQ is the CDR2. Library generation was performed with the immunoSEQ multiplex PCR assay. Following the manufacturer's protocol, the hsTCRB Kit was used to amplify rearranged TCR beta chain sequences. An Illumina MiSeq was used to sequence the TCRB libraries. The original pipeline was this. The kit vendor's proprietary platform handled demultiplexing, trimming and gene mapping. The source is immuneACCESS, and TCRdb retained only in-frame sequences with V and J called. Part of the clones is not carried over; for the studies checked, unresolved V genes explain less than half of this, and the remainder is unexplained. That table supplies the V and J calls and clone size; D and trimming were determined from the DNA. The sample has 30,000 to 45,000 clones on record, about four fifths of them singletons. The ten largest clones represent roughly 16% of the sample.

Specimen: peripheral blood mononuclear cells (PBMCs), collected from a glioma patient whose treatment included an IDH1 peptide vaccine. The rearranged chain carries TRBV13 and TRBJ2-7; 5 matching bases give a weak D call of TRBD1. The receptor comes from a woman aged 25 to 39 with glioma. Some clones in this sample may be carry-over from other donors' samples. The DNA sequence is TGTGCCAGCAGCTCGGCTCAAGGGGCCTACGAGCAGTACTTC. It is translated as CASSSAQGAYEQYF.